Listed below are T cell receptor beta chains from one sample, sequenced in a study of CXCR3-negative and CXCR3-positive naive CD8 T cells. Following a re-call of the 5' RACE reads, TCRdb has one entry per CDR3 protein and lacks DNA. The sample data list about 62,000 distinct CDR3 sequences. Sequencing used naive CXCR3- CD8+ T cells from blood. The receptors were sampled from a human donor in good health. Some clones in this sample may be carry-over from other donors' samples. Both conserved end residues are part of each CDR3.

TRBJ2-7 | TRBV29-1 | CSVETAGYEQYF
TRBJ2-7 | TRBV29-1 | CSVTGTSYEQYF
TRBJ2-1 | TRBV29-1 | CSLRTGGSSNEQFF
TRBJ1-2 | TRBV6-2/TRBV6-3 | CASRSKQGGDGYTF
TRBJ2-1 | TRBV29-1 | CSYSGPNSYNEQFF
TRBJ2-4 | TRBV14 | CASSQAQGLAKNIQYF
TRBJ2-3 | TRBV28 | CASSLKTGGKSTDTQYF
TRBJ1-1 | TRBV19 | CASSIGLYEAFF
TRBJ2-7 | TRBV29-1 | CSVEESNSYEQYF
TRBJ2-2 | TRBV10-3 | CATQSGSAELFF
TRBJ1-1 | TRBV19 | CASSMNGGGYHTEAFF
TRBJ2-7 | TRBV7-9 | CASSLGIDEQYF
TRBJ2-5 | TRBV19 | CASSIDQEGLETQYF
TRBJ2-7 | TRBV29-1 | CSVEVGQGAPWEQYF
TRBJ1-4 | TRBV18 | CASSPRDISEKLFF
TRBJ1-2 | TRBV9 | CASSGEAGPYGYTF
TRBJ2-7 | TRBV30 | CAWRSPEFYEQYF
TRBJ2-5 | TRBV27 | CASSPGTSGGQETQYF
TRBJ1-2 | TRBV20-1 | CSARDMRVNYGYTF